This T cell receptor (beta chain) comes out of a study of shared clonotypes between healthy human individuals. The repertoire was sequenced with immunoSEQ multiplex PCR; TCRdb's copy has only in-frame clones and lacks some. Of about 2.4 million clones detected, 93% appear once; the ten largest clones hold around 0.4%. Sequencing input: naive CD4+ T cells from PBMCs. The subset is: CD45RA+ positively selected. The sequence came from a man aged 18 to 29 in good health. Some clones in this sample may be carry-over from other donors' samples.

For the CDR3, the DNA is TGTGCCAGCAGCTTTGGGGCAGGGCGCTCCTACAATGAGCAGTTCTTC. This translates into CASSFGAGRSYNEQFF. This sequence joins TRBV7-2 and TRBJ2-1, with D possibly TRBD1 on 5 matching bases. Germline CDR1 and CDR2: SGHTA and FQGNSA. V dropped 3 bases and J dropped 0 bases, with 12 bases sitting between them. CDR3 size: 16 residues.